These T cell receptor beta chains were read from a single sample in a study of shared clonotypes between healthy human individuals. TCRdb's table, derived via immunoSEQ multiplex PCR, lists solely in-frame clones and lacks some. The profile shows 1.5 million to 2.5 million clones, about 95% of them singletons. The sequenced sample was naive CD8+ T cells sorted from blood. The receptors shown here come from a man aged 18-30 years in good health. Each CDR3 is given without its conserved first and last residue. The order of the fields is V gene, CDR3 protein.

>TRBV7-9
ASSLGQGDMRADTQY
>TRBV5-6
ASSPGPGELF
>TRBV5-6
ASSATGNTEAF
>TRBV9
ASSVGYPSGQGDYEQY
>TRBV6-5
ASSYSPGGASGELF
>TRBV6-5
ATQLGGYFPNEQF
>TRBV5-6
ASSFRDRGHRTNNQPQH
>TRBV7-2
ASSLLGGGDTDTQY
>TRBV9
ASSVAGTSYGYT
>TRBV28
ASSLAGSLYEQY
>TRBV5-6
ASSLGFEATNEKLF
>TRBV30
ACLEVGYT
>TRBV7-9
ASSSSDREAETQY
>TRBV27
ASTVQGSGSPLH
>TRBV4-1
ASSQAHQGTYEQY
>TRBV25-1
ASSESGRGEKLF
>TRBV7-9
ASSLGDSSYEQY
>TRBV7-9
ASSYPSGDRRSYEQY
>TRBV7-6
ASSDSQRTGDYEQY
>TRBV29-1
SVEEGGVYGYT
>TRBV15
ATSRETGRDTEAF
>TRBV28
ASSFVGLDYEQY
>TRBV11-2
ASSYTGPQETQY
>TRBV19
ASRDTGLGEQY
>TRBV7-9
ASSPGQGRDTEAF
>TRBV5-6
ASTAWGTEQY
>TRBV11-2
ASRRGGHYEQY
>TRBV2
ASSAAHSYEQY
>TRBV30
AWLTEGTNTEAF
>TRBV5-1
ASTRDIGNTGELF
>TRBV13
ASSSTTSSTDTQY
>TRBV2
ASRIGQGIWEKLF